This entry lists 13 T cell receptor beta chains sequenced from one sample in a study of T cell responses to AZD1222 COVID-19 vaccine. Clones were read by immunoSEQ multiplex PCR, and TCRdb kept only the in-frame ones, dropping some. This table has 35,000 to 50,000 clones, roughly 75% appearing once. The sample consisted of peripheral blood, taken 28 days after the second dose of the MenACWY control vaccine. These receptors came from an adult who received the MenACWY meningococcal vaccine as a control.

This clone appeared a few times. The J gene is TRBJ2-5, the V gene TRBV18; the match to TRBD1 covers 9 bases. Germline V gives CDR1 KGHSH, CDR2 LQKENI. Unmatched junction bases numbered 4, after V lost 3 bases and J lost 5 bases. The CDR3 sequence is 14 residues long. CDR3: CASSPGTGYETQYF. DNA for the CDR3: TGTGCCAGCTCACCGGGGACAGGGTACGAGACCCAGTACTTC.

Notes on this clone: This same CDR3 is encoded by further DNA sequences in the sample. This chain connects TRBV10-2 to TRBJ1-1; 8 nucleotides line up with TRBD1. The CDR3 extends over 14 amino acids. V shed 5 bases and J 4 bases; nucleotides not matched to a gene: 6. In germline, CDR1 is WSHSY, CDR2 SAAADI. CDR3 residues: CASSPGQGGTEAFF. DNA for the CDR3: TGCGCCAGCAGTCCCGGACAGGGCGGCACTGAAGCTTTCTTT.

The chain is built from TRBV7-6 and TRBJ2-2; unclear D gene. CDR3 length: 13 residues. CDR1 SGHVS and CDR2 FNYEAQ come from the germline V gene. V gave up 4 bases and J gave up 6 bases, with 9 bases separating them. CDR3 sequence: CASSSRVAGELFF. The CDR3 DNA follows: TGTGCCAGCAGCTCTAGGGTAGCCGGGGAGCTGTTTTTT.

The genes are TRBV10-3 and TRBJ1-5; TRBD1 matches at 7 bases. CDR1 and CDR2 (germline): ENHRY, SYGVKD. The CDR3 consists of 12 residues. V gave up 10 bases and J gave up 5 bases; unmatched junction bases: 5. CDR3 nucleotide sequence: TGTGCCAGGGGGGACAGCGATCAGCCCCAGCATTTT. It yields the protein CARGDSDQPQHF.

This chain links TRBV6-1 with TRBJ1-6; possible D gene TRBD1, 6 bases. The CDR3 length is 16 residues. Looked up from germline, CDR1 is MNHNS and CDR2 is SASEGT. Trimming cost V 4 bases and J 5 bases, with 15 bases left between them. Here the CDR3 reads CASSGPGATHNSPLHF. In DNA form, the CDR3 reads TGTGCCAGCAGTGGACCGGGGGCCACTCATAATTCACCCCTCCACTTT.

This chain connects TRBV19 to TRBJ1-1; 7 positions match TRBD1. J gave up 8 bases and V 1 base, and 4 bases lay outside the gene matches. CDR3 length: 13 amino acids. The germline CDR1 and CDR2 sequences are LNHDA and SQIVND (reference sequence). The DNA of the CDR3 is TGTGCCAGTAGTATAGGAGGGGGCAAAGAAGCTTTCTTT. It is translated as CASSIGGGKEAFF.

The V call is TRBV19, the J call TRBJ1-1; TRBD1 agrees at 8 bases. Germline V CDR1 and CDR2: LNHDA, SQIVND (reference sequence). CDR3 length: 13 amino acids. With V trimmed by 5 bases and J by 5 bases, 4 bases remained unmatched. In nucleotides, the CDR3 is TGTGCCAGTAGTCCTACAGGGGGAACTGAAGCTTTCTTT. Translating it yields CASSPTGGTEAFF.

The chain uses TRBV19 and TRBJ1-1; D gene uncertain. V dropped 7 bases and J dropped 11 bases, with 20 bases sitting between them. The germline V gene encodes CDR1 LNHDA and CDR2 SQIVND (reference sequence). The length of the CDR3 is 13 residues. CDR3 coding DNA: TGTGCCAGTACCCAAAGAAAAGGGTTGGTGGCTTTCTTT. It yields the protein CASTQRKGLVAFF.

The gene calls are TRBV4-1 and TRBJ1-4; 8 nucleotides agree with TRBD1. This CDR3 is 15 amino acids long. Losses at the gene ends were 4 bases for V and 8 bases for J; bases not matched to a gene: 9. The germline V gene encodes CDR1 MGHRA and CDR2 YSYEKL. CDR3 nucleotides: TGCGCCAGCAGCCTTAAGAGGGCAGGGGGCGAAAAACTGTTTTTT. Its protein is CASSLKRAGGEKLFF.

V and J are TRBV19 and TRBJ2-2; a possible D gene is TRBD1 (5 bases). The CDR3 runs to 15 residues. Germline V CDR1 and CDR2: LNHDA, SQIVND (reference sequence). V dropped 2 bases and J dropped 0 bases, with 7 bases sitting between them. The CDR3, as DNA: TGTGCCAGTAGTATACGACAGTCGAACACCGGGGAGCTGTTTTTT. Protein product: CASSIRQSNTGELFF.

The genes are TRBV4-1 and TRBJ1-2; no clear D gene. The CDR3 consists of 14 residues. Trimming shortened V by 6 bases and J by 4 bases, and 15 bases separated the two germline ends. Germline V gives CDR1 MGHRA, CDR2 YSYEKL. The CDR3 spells CASSQAARIYGYTF. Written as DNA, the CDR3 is TGCGCCAGCAGTCAGGCAGCCCGCATCTATGGCTACACCTTC.

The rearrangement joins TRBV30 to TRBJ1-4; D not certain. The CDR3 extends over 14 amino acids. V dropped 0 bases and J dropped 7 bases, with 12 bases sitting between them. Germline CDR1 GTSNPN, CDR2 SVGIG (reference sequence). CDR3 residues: CAWSVRAVAEKLFF. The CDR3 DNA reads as TGTGCCTGGAGTGTTAGAGCTGTGGCTGAAAAACTGTTTTTT.

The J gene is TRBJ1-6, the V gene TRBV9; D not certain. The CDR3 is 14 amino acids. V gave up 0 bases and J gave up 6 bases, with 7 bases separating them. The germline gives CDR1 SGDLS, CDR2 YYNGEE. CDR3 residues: CASSVEEFNSPLHF. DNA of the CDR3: TGTGCCAGCAGCGTAGAAGAGTTTAATTCACCCCTCCACTTT.